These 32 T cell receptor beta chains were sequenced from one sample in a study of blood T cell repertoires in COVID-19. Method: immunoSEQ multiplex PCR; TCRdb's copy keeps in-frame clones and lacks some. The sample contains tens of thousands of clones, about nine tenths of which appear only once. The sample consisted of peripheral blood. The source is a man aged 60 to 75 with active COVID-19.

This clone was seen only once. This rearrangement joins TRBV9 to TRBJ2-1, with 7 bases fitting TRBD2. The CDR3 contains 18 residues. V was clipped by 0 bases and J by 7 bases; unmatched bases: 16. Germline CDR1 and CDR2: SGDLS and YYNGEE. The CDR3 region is CASSVEWGWREFRNEQFF. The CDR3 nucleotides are TGTGCCAGCAGCGTAGAGTGGGGTTGGCGGGAGTTTCGGAATGAGCAGTTCTTC.

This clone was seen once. Here the CDR3 reads CASSASSGAYEQYF. The CDR3 DNA sequence: TGTGCCAGCAGCGCGTCTAGCGGGGCCTACGAGCAGTACTTC. The chain is built from TRBV7-6 and TRBJ2-7; 9 positions agree with TRBD2. The CDR3 loop spans 14 amino acids. The V and J ends lost 5 bases and 2 bases, in that order; junction bases with no gene match: 4. Germline CDR1 reads SGHVS; CDR2 reads FNYEAQ.

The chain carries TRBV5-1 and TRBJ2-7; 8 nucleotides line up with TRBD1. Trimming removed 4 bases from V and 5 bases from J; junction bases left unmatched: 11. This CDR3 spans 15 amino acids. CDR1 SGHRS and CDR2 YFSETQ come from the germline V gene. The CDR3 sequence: CASSPLSRGQNEQYF. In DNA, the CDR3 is TGCGCCAGCAGCCCATTAAGCAGGGGGCAAAACGAGCAGTACTTC. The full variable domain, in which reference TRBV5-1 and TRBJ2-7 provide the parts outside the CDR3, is KAGVTQTPRYLIKTRGQQVTLSCSPISGHRSVSWYQQTPGQGLQFLFEYFSETQRNKGNFPGRFSGRQFSNSRSEMNVSTLELGDSALYLCASSPLSRGQNEQYFGPGTRLTVT.

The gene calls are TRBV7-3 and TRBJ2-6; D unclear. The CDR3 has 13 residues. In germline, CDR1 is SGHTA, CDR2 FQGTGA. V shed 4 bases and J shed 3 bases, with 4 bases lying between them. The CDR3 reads CASSSVGANVLTF. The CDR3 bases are TGTGCCAGCAGCTCGGTTGGGGCCAACGTCCTGACTTTC. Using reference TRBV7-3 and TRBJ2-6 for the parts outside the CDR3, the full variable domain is GAGVSQTPSNKVTEKGKYVELRCDPISGHTALYWYRQSLGQGPEFLIYFQGTGAADDSGLPNDRFFAVRPEGSVSTLKIQRTERGDSAVYLCASSSVGANVLTFGAGSRLTVL.

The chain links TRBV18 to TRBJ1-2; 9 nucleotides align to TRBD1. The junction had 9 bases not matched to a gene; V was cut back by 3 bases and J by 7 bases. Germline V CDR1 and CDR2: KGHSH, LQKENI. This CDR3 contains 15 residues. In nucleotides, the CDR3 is TGTGCCAGCTCACCCGGGACAGGGAGGGCAGTTGGCTACACCTTC. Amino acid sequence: CASSPGTGRAVGYTF.

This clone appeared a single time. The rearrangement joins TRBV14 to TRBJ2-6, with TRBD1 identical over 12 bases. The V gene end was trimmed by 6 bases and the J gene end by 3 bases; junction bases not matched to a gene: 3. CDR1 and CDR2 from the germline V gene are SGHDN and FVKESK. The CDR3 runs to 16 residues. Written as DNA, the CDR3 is TGTGCCAGCAGGGGGACAGGGGGCGGTGGGGCCAACGTCCTGACTTTC. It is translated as CASRGTGGGGANVLTF.

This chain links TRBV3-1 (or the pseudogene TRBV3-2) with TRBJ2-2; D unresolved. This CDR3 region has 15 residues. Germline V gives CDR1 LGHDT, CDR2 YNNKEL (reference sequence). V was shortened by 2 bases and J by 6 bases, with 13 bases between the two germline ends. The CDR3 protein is CASSQSSATAGELFF. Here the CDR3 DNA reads TGTGCCAGCAGCCAATCGAGCGCAACGGCCGGGGAGCTGTTTTTT.

The DNA of the CDR3 is TGTGCCAGCAGCTTGGTAGCGGGAGTAGTTTACAATGAGCAGTTCTTC. It encodes CASSLVAGVVYNEQFF. The rearrangement links TRBV7-8 to TRBJ2-1; 9 positions agree with TRBD2. Germline values: CDR1 SGHVS, CDR2 FQNEAQ. This CDR3 comprises 16 residues. Trimming cost V 3 bases and J 4 bases; bases outside gene matches: 7.

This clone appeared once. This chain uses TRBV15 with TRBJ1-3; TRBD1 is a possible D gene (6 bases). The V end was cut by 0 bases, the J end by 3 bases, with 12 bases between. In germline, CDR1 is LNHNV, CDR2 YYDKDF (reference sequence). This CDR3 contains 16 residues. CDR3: CATSRDGTRGGNTIYF. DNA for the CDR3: TGTGCCACCAGCAGAGATGGGACCAGGGGTGGAAACACCATATATTTT.

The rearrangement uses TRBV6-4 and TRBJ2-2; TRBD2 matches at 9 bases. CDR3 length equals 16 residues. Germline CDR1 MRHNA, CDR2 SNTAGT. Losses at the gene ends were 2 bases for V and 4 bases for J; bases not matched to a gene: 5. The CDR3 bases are TGTGCCAGCAGTGACGAAGCGGGAGGTAGCACCGGGGAGCTGTTTTTT. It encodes CASSDEAGGSTGELFF.

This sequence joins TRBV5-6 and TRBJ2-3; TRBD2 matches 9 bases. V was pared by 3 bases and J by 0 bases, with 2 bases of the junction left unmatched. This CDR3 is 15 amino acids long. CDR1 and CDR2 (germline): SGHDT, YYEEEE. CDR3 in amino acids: CASSSLAGSTDTQYF. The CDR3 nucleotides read TGTGCCAGCAGCTCACTAGCGGGTAGCACAGATACGCAGTATTTT.

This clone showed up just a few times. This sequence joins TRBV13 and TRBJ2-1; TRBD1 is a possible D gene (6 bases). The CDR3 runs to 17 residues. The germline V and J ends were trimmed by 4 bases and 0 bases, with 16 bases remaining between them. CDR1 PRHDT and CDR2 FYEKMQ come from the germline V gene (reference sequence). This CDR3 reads CASSSNHGQFSYNEQFF. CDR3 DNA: TGTGCCAGCAGCTCGAACCACGGACAGTTCTCCTACAATGAGCAGTTCTTC.

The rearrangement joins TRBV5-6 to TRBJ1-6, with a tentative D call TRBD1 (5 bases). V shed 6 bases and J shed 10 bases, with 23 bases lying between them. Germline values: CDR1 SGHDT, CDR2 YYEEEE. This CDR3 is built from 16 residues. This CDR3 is CASIRWGGDTRSPLHF. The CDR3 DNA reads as TGTGCCAGCATCCGGTGGGGGGGGGATACTCGATCACCCCTCCACTTT.

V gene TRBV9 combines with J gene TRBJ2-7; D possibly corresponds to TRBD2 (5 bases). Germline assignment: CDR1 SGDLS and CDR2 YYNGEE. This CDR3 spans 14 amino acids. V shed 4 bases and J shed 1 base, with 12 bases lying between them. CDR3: CASSPRTPSYEQYF. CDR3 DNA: TGTGCCAGCAGCCCCCGGACTCCGTCCTACGAGCAGTACTTC.

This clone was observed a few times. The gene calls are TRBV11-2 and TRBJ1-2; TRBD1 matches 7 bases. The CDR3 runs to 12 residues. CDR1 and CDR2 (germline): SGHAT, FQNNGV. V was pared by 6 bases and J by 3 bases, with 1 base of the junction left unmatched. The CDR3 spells CASSTGDYGYTF. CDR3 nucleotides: TGTGCCAGCAGTACAGGGGACTATGGCTACACCTTC.

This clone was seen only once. The CDR3 region is CAIAPPWAGTSGFNEQFF. In DNA, the CDR3 is TGTGCCATCGCCCCACCTTGGGCCGGGACTAGCGGCTTTAATGAGCAGTTCTTC. The chain uses TRBV10-3 and TRBJ2-1, with 11 positions matching TRBD2. V lost 8 bases, J lost 7 bases, and 19 bases stayed unmatched. The CDR3 sequence is 18 residues long. Germline CDR1 reads ENHRY; CDR2 reads SYGVKD.

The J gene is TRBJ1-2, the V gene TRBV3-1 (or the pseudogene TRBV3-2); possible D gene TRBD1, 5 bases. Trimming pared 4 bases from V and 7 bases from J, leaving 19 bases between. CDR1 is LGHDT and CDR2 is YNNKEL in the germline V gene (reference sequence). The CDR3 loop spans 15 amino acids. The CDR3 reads CASSLDIQDMSGYTF. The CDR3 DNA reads TGTGCCAGCAGCCTAGATATCCAGGACATGAGTGGCTACACCTTC.

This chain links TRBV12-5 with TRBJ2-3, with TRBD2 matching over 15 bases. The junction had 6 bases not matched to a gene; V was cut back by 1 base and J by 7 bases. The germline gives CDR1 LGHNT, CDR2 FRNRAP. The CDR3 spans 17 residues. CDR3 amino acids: CASGLAPGTSGRYTQYF. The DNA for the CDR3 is TGTGCTAGTGGTTTGGCCCCGGGGACTAGCGGGAGGTATACGCAGTATTTT.

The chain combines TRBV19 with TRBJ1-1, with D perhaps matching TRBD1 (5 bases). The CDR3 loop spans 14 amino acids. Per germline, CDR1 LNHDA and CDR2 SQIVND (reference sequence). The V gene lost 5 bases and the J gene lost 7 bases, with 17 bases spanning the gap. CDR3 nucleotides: TGTGCCAGTAGTGTTAGGGTGCAGGGTGGTGAAGCTTTCTTT. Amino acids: CASSVRVQGGEAFF.

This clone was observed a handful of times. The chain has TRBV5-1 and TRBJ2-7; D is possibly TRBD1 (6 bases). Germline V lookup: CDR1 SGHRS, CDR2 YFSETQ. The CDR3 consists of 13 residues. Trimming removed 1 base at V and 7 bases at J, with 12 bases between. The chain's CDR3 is CASSLFTGREQYF. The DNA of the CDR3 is TGCGCCAGCAGCTTGTTCACAGGGCGGGAGCAGTACTTC.

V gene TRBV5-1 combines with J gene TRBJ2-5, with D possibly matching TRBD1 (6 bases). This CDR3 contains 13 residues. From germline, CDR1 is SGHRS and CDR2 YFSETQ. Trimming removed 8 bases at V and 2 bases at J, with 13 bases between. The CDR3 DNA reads TGCGCCAGTACCGGGACACAACAAGAGACCCAGTACTTC. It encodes CASTGTQQETQYF.

The CDR3 nucleotides read TGTGCCAGCAGCTTGGTGGCAGGGGCCACCGGGGAGCTGTTTTTT. Translating gives CASSLVAGATGELFF. The chain combines TRBV5-6 with TRBJ2-2, with TRBD1 as a possible D gene (6 bases). The CDR3 totals 15 residues. The ends were cut back, 0 bases at V and 4 bases at J, with 10 bases in the middle. Germline CDR1 SGHDT, CDR2 YYEEEE. The full variable domain, with the rest looked up from reference TRBV5-6 and TRBJ2-2, is DAGVTQSPTHLIKTRGQQVTLRCSPKSGHDTVSWYQQALGQGPQFIFQYYEEEERQRGNFPDRFSGHQFPNYSSELNVNALLLGDSALYLCASSLVAGATGELFFGEGSRLTVL.

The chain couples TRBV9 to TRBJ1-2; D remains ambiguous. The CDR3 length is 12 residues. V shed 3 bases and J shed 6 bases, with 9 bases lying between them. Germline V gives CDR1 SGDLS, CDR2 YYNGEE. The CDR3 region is CASSGALDGYTF. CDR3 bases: TGTGCCAGCAGCGGCGCCCTGGATGGCTACACCTTC.

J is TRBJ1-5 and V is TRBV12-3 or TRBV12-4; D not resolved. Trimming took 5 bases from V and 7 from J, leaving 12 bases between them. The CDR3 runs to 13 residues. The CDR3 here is CASSPETWQPQHF. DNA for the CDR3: TGTGCCAGCAGTCCCGAGACTTGGCAGCCCCAGCATTTT.

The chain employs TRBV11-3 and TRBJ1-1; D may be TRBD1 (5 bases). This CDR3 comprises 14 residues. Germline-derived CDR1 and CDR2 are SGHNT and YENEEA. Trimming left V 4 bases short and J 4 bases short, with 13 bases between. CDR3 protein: CASSSREGSTEAFF. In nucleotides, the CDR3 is TGTGCCAGCAGCTCCAGGGAGGGGTCCACTGAAGCTTTCTTT.

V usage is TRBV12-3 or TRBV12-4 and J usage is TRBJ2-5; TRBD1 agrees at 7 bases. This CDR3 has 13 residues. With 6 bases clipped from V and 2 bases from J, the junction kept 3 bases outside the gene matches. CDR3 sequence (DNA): TGTGCCAGCAGCCGGACAGGACAAGAGACCCAGTACTTC. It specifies CASSRTGQETQYF.

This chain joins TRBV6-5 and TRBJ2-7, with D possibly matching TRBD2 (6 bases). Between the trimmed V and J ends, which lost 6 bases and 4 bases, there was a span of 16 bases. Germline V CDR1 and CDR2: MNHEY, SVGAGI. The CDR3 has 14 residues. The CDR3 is CASSAGTGGYEQYF. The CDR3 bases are TGTGCCAGCAGCGCCGGGACTGGAGGTTACGAGCAGTACTTC.

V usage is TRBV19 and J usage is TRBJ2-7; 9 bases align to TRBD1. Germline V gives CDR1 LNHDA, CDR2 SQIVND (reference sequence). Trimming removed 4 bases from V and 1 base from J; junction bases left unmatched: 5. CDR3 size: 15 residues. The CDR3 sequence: CASSKETGGSYEQYF. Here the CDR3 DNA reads TGTGCCAGTAGTAAGGAGACAGGGGGATCCTACGAGCAGTACTTC.

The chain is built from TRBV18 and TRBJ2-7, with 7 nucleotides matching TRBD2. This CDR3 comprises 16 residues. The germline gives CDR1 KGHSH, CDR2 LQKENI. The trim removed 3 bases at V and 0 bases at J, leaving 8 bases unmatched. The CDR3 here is CASSPQPGLSSYEQYF. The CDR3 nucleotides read TGTGCCAGCTCACCCCAACCGGGACTAAGCTCCTACGAGCAGTACTTC.

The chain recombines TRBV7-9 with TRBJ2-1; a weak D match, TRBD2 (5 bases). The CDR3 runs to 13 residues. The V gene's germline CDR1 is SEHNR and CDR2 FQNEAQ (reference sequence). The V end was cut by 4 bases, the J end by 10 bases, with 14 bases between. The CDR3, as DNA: TGTGCCAGCAGCTCCTGGGAGCTCGCGGAGCAGTTCTTC. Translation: CASSSWELAEQFF.

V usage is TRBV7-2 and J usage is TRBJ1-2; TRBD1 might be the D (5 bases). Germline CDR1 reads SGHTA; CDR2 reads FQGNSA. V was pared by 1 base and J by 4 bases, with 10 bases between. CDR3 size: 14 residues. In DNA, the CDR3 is TGTGCCAGCAGCTTAGACTCGGGGGGCTATGGCTACACCTTC. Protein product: CASSLDSGGYGYTF.

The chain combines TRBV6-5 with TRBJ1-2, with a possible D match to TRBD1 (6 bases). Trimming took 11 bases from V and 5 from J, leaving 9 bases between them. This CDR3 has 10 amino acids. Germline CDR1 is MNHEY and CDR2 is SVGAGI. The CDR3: CAGGQYGYTF. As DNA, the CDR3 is TGTGCCGGAGGACAGTATGGCTACACCTTC.